This passage covers 8 T cell receptor beta chains from one sample sequenced in a study of response to subunit inactivated influenza vaccine. MiXCR, applied by TCRdb to the RT-PCR reads, yields one record per CDR3 protein. The sample has about 620,000 distinct CDR3 sequences; 12% are singletons. The material sequenced was PBMCs from blood, taken on the day of vaccination. The receptors derive from a man aged 50 or older who received an inactivated influenza vaccine.

This clonotype was seen only a few times. V gene TRBV12-3 or TRBV12-4 combines with J gene TRBJ1-6; the D is unclear. Deletions cut 4 bases from V and 5 bases from J, with 18 bases between. The CDR3 spans 17 residues. Written as DNA, the CDR3 is TGTGCCAGCAGTTCCCGCGTGTACGTTAACAATAATTCACCCCTCCACTTT. This translates into CASSSRVYVNNNSPLHF.

As for this clonotype: Just one base apart from a much larger clone, this may be a read error. This chain links TRBV7-8 with TRBJ2-5; 7 nucleotides match TRBD2. This CDR3 is 16 amino acids long. Germline V CDR1 and CDR2: SGHVS, FQNEAQ. As DNA, the CDR3 is TGTGCCAGCAGCTTAGTTACGGGGGACTACCAAGACACCCAGTACTTC. Translated: CASSLVTGDYQDTQYF.

Many counts were recorded for this clonotype. The rearrangement joins TRBV28 to TRBJ2-2; 14 bases line up with TRBD2. V shed 5 bases, J shed 9 bases, and the junction held 11 bases outside the gene matches. Germline CDR1 is MDHEN and CDR2 is SYDVKM. The CDR3 has 17 amino acids. This CDR3 is CASSPGLAGGSPRELFF. The CDR3, as DNA: TGTGCCAGCAGTCCCGGACTAGCGGGAGGATCTCCCCGGGAGCTGTTTTTT. The entire variable domain, with the rest obtained from reference TRBV28 and TRBJ2-2, is as follows: DVKVTQSSRYLVKRTGEKVFLECVQDMDHENMFWYRQDPGLGLRLIYFSYDVKMKEKGDIPEGYSVSREKKERFSLILESASTNQTSMYLCASSPGLAGGSPRELFFGEGSRLTVL.

The chain is built from TRBV7-3 and TRBJ2-1; 8 bases agree with TRBD2. Germline V gene lookup returns CDR1 SGHTA and CDR2 FQGTGA. Trimming at V came to 2 bases and at J to 10 bases, leaving 7 bases not matched to a gene. CDR3 length: 14 residues. CDR3 nucleotide sequence: TGTGCCAGCAGCTTAGGGAGCGGGAGCCGCGAGCAGTTCTTC. It encodes CASSLGSGSREQFF.

This clonotype was recorded many times. The gene calls are TRBV3-1 and TRBJ2-7, with D possibly being TRBD1 (6 bases). The CDR3 sequence is 14 residues long. The V gene's germline CDR1 is LGHDT and CDR2 YNNKEL (reference sequence). V dropped 5 bases and J dropped 2 bases, with 13 bases sitting between them. The CDR3 reads CASSDSGHTYEQYF. The CDR3 DNA is TGTGCCAGCAGCGATTCGGGACATACCTACGAGCAGTACTTC.

The chain links TRBV28 to TRBJ2-4; D possibly corresponds to TRBD1 (5 bases). The V end was cut by 7 bases, the J end by 2 bases, with 12 bases between. The germline CDR1 and CDR2 sequences are MDHEN and SYDVKM. The CDR3 spans 14 residues. The CDR3 sequence is CASTKGYPKNIQYF. The CDR3 nucleotides are TGTGCCAGCACTAAGGGGTATCCCAAAAACATTCAGTACTTC.

The chain recombines TRBV29-1 with TRBJ2-5, with a weak D call TRBD2 (5 bases). Germline V CDR1 and CDR2: SQVTM, ANQGSEA. Trimming stripped 5 bases from V and 5 bases from J, with 12 bases between. This CDR3 region has 12 residues. The CDR3 sequence is CSVRSSSETQYF. CDR3 in DNA: TGCAGCGTTCGGTCTAGCTCGGAGACCCAGTACTTC.

This clonotype was counted between two and nine times. V is TRBV29-1 and J is TRBJ2-1, with D uncertain. In germline, CDR1 is SQVTM, CDR2 ANQGSEA. Trimming left V 3 bases short and J 4 bases short, with 13 bases between. CDR3 size: 14 residues. Here the CDR3 DNA reads TGCAGCGTTGATCTCCCCCGACTTTACAATGAGCAGTTCTTC. Residues: CSVDLPRLYNEQFF.